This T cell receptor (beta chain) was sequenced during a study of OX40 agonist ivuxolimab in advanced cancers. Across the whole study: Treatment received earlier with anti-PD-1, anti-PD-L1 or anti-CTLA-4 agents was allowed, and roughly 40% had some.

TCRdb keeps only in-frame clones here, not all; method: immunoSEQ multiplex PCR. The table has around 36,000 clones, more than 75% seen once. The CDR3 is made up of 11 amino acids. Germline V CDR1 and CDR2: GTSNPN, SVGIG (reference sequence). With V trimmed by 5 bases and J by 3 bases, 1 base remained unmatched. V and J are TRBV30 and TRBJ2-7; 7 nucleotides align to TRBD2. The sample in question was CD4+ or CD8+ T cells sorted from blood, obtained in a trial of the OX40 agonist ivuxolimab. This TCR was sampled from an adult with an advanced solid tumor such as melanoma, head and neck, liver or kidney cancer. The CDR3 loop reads CAWGGDYEQYF. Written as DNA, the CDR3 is TGTGCCTGGGGGGGGGACTACGAGCAGTACTTC. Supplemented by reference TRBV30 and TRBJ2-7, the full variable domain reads SQTIHQWPATLVQPVGSPLSLECTVEGTSNPNLYWYRQAAGRGLQLLFYSVGIGQISSEVPQNLSASRPQDRQFILSSKKLLLSDSGFYLCAWGGDYEQYFGPGTRLTVT.